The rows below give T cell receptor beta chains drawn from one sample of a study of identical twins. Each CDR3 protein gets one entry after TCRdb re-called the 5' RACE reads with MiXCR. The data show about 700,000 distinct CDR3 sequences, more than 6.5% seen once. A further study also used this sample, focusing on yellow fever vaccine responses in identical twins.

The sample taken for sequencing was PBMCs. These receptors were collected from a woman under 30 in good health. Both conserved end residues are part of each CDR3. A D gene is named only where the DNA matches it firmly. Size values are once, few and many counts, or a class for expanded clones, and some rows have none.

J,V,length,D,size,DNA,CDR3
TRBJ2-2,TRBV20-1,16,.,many,TGCAGTGCTAGAGATTTAAGACAGACTAACACCGGGGAGCTGTTTTTT,CSARDLRQTNTGELFF
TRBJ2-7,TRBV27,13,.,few,TGTGCCAGCAGTGGTGGGCAGGCCTACGAGCAGTACTTC,CASSGGQAYEQYF
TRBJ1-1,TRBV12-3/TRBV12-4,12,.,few,TGTGCCAGCCAACCTCAAGACACTGAAGCTTTCTTT,CASQPQDTEAFF
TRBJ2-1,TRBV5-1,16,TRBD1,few,TGCGCCAGCAGCTTGTCGGGGACAGGGGGCTACAATGAGCAGTTCTTC,CASSLSGTGGYNEQFF
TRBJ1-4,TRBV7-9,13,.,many,TGTGCCAGCAGCTTAGATCCTGGAGAAAAACTGTTTTTT,CASSLDPGEKLFF
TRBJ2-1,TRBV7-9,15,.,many,TGTGCCAGCAGCTTGGGGGGACCTACCTACAATGAGCAGTTCTTC,CASSLGGPTYNEQFF
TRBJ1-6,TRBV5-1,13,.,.,TGCGCCAGCAGCAAAGAGGTCGATTCACCCCTCCACTTT,CASSKEVDSPLHF
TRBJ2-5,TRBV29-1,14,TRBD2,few,TGCAGCGTTGGATTGGCGGGAGTTGAAGAGACCCAGTACTTC,CSVGLAGVEETQYF
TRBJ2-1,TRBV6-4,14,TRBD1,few,TGTGCCAGCAGAAAACAGGGGGTCGGCGATGAGCAGTTCTTC,CASRKQGVGDEQFF
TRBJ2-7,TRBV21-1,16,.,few,TGTGCCAGCAGCAAAGGAGCGACAGCGAGTACCTACGAGCAGTACTTC,CASSKGATASTYEQYF
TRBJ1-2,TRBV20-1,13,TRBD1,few,TGCAGTGCTCCGGACAGGGGTGGCTATGGCTACACCTTC,CSAPDRGGYGYTF
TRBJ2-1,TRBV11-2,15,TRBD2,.,TGTGCCAGCAGCTTAGACCTAGCGGGAACCCATGAGCAGTTCTTC,CASSLDLAGTHEQFF
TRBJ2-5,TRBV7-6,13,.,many,TGTGCCAGCAGCTCCCAGATCCAAGAGACCCAGTACTTC,CASSSQIQETQYF
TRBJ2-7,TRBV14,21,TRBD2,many,TGTGCCAGCAGCCAAAGAGATAAACCGGGACTAGCGGGAGGATTCGGCTACGAGCAGTACTTC,CASSQRDKPGLAGGFGYEQYF
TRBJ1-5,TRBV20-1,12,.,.,TGCAGTGCTTGGGACCTTAATCAGCCCCAGCATTTT,CSAWDLNQPQHF
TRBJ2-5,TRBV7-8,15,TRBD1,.,TGTGCCAGCAGCCTCACGGGGACAGGACAAGAGACCCAGTACTTC,CASSLTGTGQETQYF
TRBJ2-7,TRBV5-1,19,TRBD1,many,TGCGCCAGCAGCTCGGGGACAGGGGTTAAAACGGGGAGCTCCTACGAGCAGTACTTC,CASSSGTGVKTGSSYEQYF
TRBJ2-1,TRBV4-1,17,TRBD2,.,TGCGCCAGCAGCCAAGAAGGTAGCGGGGTATCCTACAATGAGCAGTTCTTC,CASSQEGSGVSYNEQFF
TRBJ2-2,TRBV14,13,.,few,TGTGCCAGCAGCCAAACTAGAGGCGGGGAGCTGTTTTTT,CASSQTRGGELFF
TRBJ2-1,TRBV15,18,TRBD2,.,TGTGCCACCAGCAGAGGTTTCGCGGGAGACAGCTCCTACAATGAGCAGTTCTTC,CATSRGFAGDSSYNEQFF
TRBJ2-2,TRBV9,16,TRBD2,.,TGTGCCAGCAGCGGTAGCGGGAGGGCGAACACCGGGGAGCTGTTTTTT,CASSGSGRANTGELFF
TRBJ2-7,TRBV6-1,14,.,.,TGTGCCAGCAGTGAGCCGGGGGTTTCCTACGAGCAGTACTTC,CASSEPGVSYEQYF
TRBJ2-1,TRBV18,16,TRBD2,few,TGTGCCAGCTCACCCCAAGGACTAGCGGGAGGAGATGAGCAGTTCTTC,CASSPQGLAGGDEQFF
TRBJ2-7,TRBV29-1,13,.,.,TGCAGCGTGCACGACCGGGGAGCCTACGAGCAGTACTTC,CSVHDRGAYEQYF
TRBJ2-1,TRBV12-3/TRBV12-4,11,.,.,TGTGCCAGCAGTTTTTTGACGGGGCAGTTCTTC,CASSFLTGQFF
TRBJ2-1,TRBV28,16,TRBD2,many,TGTGCCAGCAGTTCGCAAAAAGGGACTAGCGGGAGGGGACAGTTCTTC,CASSSQKGTSGRGQFF
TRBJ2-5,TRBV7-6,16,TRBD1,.,TGTGCCAGCAGCACCTCAGACAGGGCTCAGATCGGGACCCAGTACTTC,CASSTSDRAQIGTQYF
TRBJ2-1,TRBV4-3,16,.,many,TGCGCCAGCAGCCAGGATCTAGCGCCAATTTACAATGAGCAGTTCTTC,CASSQDLAPIYNEQFF
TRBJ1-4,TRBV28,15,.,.,TGTGCCAGCAGCCCTCGACATGACCGAAATGAAAAACTGTTTTTT,CASSPRHDRNEKLFF
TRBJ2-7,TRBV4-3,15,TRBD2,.,TGCGCCAGCAGCCAAGATTGGCTAGCGGCTAACGAGCAGTACTTC,CASSQDWLAANEQYF
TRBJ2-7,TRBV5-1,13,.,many,TGCGCCAGCAGCCGAAAGGACAGCTACGAGCAGTACTTC,CASSRKDSYEQYF
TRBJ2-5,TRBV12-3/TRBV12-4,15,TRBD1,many,TGTGCCAGCAGTCCTGGGACAGGGGTTAAGGAGACCCAGTACTTC,CASSPGTGVKETQYF
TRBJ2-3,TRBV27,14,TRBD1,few,TGTGCCAGCACTCCGCTCCCGGGACAGGGCTCGCAGTATTTT,CASTPLPGQGSQYF
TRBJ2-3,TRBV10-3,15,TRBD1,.,TGTGCCATCAGTGAGTCGAGACAGGGGCCAGATACGCAGTATTTT,CAISESRQGPDTQYF
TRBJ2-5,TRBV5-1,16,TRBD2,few,TGCGCCAGCAGCTCCACTAGCGGGAGGGCCTCAGAGACCCAGTACTTC,CASSSTSGRASETQYF
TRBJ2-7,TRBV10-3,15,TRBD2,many,TGTGCCATCAGTAGCGGGACTAGCGATAACTACGAGCAGTACTTC,CAISSGTSDNYEQYF
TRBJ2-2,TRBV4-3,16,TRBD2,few,TGCGCCAGCAGCCACGGACTAGCGGATAACACCGGGGAGCTGTTTTTT,CASSHGLADNTGELFF
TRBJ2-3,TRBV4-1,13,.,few,TGCGCCAGCAGCCAAGATGCCCCAGATACGCAGTATTTT,CASSQDAPDTQYF
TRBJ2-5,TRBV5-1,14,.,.,TGCGCCAGCAGCTTGGAAGGAGGGAAAGAGACCCAGTACTTC,CASSLEGGKETQYF
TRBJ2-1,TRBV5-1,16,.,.,TGCGCCAGCAGCACTGGTGGGGGGGGCCCAGTCAATGAGCAGTTCTTC,CASSTGGGGPVNEQFF
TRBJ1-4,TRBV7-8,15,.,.,TGTGCCAGCAGCTTGATATTGAATCCTAATGAAAAACTGTTTTTT,CASSLILNPNEKLFF
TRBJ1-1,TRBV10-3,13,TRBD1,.,TGTGCCATCAACTCAGGACAGGGCTCTGAAGCTTTCTTT,CAINSGQGSEAFF
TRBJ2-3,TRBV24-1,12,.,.,TGTGCCACCGGGGCGGGAACAGATACGCAGTATTTT,CATGAGTDTQYF
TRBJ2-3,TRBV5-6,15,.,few,TGTGCCAGCAGCTTGTGGCTAGAAAGAACAGATACGCAGTATTTT,CASSLWLERTDTQYF
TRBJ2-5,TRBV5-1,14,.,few,TGCGCCAGCAGCTCTTCAACGGTCCGGGAGACCCAGTACTTC,CASSSSTVRETQYF
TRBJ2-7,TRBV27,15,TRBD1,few,TGTGCCAGCAGGGTCTCGAGACAGGGGGCGAGCGAGCAGTACTTC,CASRVSRQGASEQYF
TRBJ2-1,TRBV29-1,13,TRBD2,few,TGCAGCGTTGGAGAAGGACTAGCCAATGAGCAGTTCTTC,CSVGEGLANEQFF
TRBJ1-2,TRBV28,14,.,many,TGTGCCAGCAGTCCGCCCGGGGGGGTCTATGGCTACACCTTC,CASSPPGGVYGYTF
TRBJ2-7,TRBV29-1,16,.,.,TGCAGCGTTATGGACAGCCGAGGGTACACAATCTACGAGCAGTACTTC,CSVMDSRGYTIYEQYF
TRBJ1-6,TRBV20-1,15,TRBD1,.,TGCAGTGCTAGAGGGGGACAGGGCGGTAATTCACCCCTCCACTTT,CSARGGQGGNSPLHF
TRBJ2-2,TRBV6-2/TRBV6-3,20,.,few,TGTGCCAGCAGTTATGGACTTGTGATTGATCGCCTCGAGAACACCGGGGAGCTGTTTTTT,CASSYGLVIDRLENTGELFF
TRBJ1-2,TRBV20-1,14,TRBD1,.,TGCAGTGCGAGGGGACAGGGGGCGGACTATGGCTACACCTTC,CSARGQGADYGYTF
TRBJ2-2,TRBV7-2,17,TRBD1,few,TGTGCCAGCAGCTACATTCCGGGACAGGGGGCGAACGGGGAGCTGTTTTTT,CASSYIPGQGANGELFF
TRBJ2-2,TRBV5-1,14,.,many,TGCGCCAGCAGCTTGGAGCCGGTAGGCGGGGAGCTGTTTTTT,CASSLEPVGGELFF
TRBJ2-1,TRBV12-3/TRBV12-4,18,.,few,TGTGCCAGCAGGCCAGAGGGTCGGACTTCTGTCCCCTACAATGAGCAGTTCTTC,CASRPEGRTSVPYNEQFF
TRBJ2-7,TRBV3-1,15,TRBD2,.,TGTGCCAGCAGAACTAGCGGGAGTCGACCCTACGAGCAGTACTTC,CASRTSGSRPYEQYF
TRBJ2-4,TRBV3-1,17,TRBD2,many,TGTGCCAGCAGCCGGACTAGCATTCGGGGCGCCAAAAACATTCAGTACTTC,CASSRTSIRGAKNIQYF
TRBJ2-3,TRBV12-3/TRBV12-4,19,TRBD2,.,TGTGCCTTCAGTTTCCCAACGAGCGGGGAGTGGGACGGGGCAGATACGCAGTATTTT,CAFSFPTSGEWDGADTQYF
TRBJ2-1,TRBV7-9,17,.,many,TGTGCCAGCAGCCCCCCTAAGGGAGCTTACTCCTACAATGAGCAGTTCTTC,CASSPPKGAYSYNEQFF
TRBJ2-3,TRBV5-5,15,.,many,TGTGCCAGCAGCCTTGGAAGTGGGACCACAGATACGCAGTATTTT,CASSLGSGTTDTQYF